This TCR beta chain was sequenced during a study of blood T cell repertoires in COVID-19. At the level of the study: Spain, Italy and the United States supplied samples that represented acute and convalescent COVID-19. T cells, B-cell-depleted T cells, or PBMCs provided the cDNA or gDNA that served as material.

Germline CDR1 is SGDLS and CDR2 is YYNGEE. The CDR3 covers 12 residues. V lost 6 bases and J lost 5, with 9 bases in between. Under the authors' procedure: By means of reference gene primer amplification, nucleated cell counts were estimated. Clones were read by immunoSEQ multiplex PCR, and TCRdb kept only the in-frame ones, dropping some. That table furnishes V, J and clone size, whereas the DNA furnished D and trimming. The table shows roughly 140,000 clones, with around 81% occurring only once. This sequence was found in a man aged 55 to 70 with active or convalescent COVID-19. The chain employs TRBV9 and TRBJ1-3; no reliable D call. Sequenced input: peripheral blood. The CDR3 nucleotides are TGTGCCAGCAATGCCCCTAGAAACACCATATATTTT. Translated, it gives CASNAPRNTIYF.